This T cell receptor (beta chain) stems from a study of blood T cell repertoires in COVID-19. For the study at large: Samples taken during acute and convalescent COVID-19 were collected in the United States, Italy and Spain. PBMCs, B-cell-depleted T cells, or T cells provided the cDNA or gDNA that made up the material.

The CDR3 is 15 residues long. V was clipped by 1 base and J by 6 bases, with 12 bases between them. CDR1 and CDR2 from the germline V gene are LGHNA and YSLEER. In the original analysis: Quantification of nucleated cells was approximated via reference gene primer amplification. The repertoire was sequenced with immunoSEQ multiplex PCR; TCRdb's copy has only in-frame clones and lacks some. V and J calls plus clone size are reproduced from that table; the DNA served to infer D and trimming. This table holds about half a million clones, 70% to 90% found once. The genes are TRBV4-3 and TRBJ2-2; no clear D gene. This TCR was recovered from a human donor in a cohort sampled during active COVID-19. Material: peripheral blood. DNA for the CDR3: TGCGCCAGCAGCCAAGGAGCGCGATCACCCGGGGAGCTGTTTTTT. It yields the protein CASSQGARSPGELFF.